This is a list of T cell receptor beta chains from one sample in a study of tumor T cells in aggressive B-cell lymphoma. TCRdb's copy holds only in-frame clones and misses some; the assay was immunoSEQ multiplex PCR. The repertoire holds about 5,300 clones, with roughly 87% as singletons. Sequencing input: tumor tissue. These TCRs come from an adult with diffuse large B cell lymphoma. Both conserved end residues are part of each CDR3. The order of the fields is D gene, V gene, clone size, J gene, CDR3 protein, CDR3 DNA. D genes are given only for firm matches. Not every row has a clone size; where given, it reads once, few, many or a size class.

NA	TRBV29-1	NA	TRBJ1-2	CSVQGIGWGYTF	TGCAGCGTACAGGGAATTGGTTGGGGCTACACCTTC
NA	TRBV5-1	NA	TRBJ2-5	CASSQQETQYF	TGCGCCAGCAGCCAACAAGAGACCCAGTACTTC
TRBD2	TRBV13	NA	TRBJ2-3	CASSFLPPASGLSTDTQYF	TGTGCCAGCAGCTTTTTGCCCCCGGCTAGCGGGCTTAGCACAGATACGCAGTATTTT
NA	TRBV9	NA	TRBJ1-6	CASSVEELNSPLHF	TGTGCCAGCAGCGTTGAGGAACTCAATTCACCCCTCCACTTT
NA	TRBV19	NA	TRBJ1-2	CASSISKTVYGYTF	TGTGCCAGTAGTATATCAAAAACAGTTTATGGCTACACCTTC
TRBD1	TRBV27	few	TRBJ2-5	CAVTSRGPRETQYF	TGTGCAGTAACCAGCAGGGGGCCACGGGAGACCCAGTACTTC
TRBD1	TRBV19	NA	TRBJ1-2	CATLDRGKGYGYTF	TGTGCCACCCTAGACAGGGGTAAAGGCTATGGCTACACCTTC
NA	TRBV27	NA	TRBJ1-1	CASSFRRNSKVEAFF	TGTGCCAGCAGTTTTCGAAGGAACAGCAAAGTTGAAGCTTTCTTT
NA	TRBV6-1	NA	TRBJ1-2	CASSEEVEGSPIYYGYTF	TGTGCCAGCAGTGAAGAGGTGGAGGGTTCCCCTATTTACTATGGCTACACCTTC
NA	TRBV29-1	NA	TRBJ1-1	CSVVRVNTEAFF	TGCAGCGTGGTGAGGGTAAACACTGAAGCTTTCTTT
NA	TRBV14	NA	TRBJ1-2	CASSQGGEGNYGYTF	TGTGCCAGCAGCCAAGGTGGCGAGGGTAACTATGGCTATACCTTC
TRBD1	TRBV5-1	NA	TRBJ1-3	CASSLDGQGVSGNTIYF	TGCGCCAGCAGCTTGGATGGACAGGGAGTTTCAGGAAACACCATATATTTT
NA	TRBV5-1	NA	TRBJ2-5	CASSLGTWETQYF	TGCGCCAGCAGCTTGGGGACTTGGGAGACCCAGTACTTC
NA	TRBV10-3	NA	TRBJ2-7	CAISQGSSGGGEQYF	TGTGCCATCAGTCAGGGGTCTAGCGGAGGGGGGGAGCAGTACTTC
TRBD1	TRBV5-1	NA	TRBJ1-2	CASSSPDRGWQGYTF	TGCGCCAGCAGCAGCCCGGACAGGGGTTGGCAAGGCTACACCTTC
NA	TRBV10-3	once	TRBJ2-7	CAISVQGSSEQYF	TGTGCCATCAGTGTCCAGGGTTCATCCGAGCAGTACTTC
TRBD1	TRBV13	NA	TRBJ1-1	CASSHKTGGKTKNTEAFF	TGTGCCAGCAGCCACAAGACAGGGGGCAAAACCAAGAACACTGAAGCTTTCTTT
TRBD1	TRBV5-1	NA	TRBJ1-6	CASSLAGTGESPLHF	TGCGCCAGCAGCTTGGCCGGGACAGGGGAGTCACCCCTCCACTTT
NA	TRBV19	once	TRBJ1-3	CASSLGNTIYF	TGTGCCAGTAGTCTAGGAAACACCATATATTTT
TRBD2	TRBV7-2	NA	TRBJ2-7	CASSLVTSGVSSYEQYF	TGTGCCAGCAGCTTAGTAACTAGCGGGGTGAGCTCCTACGAGCAGTACTTC
NA	TRBV6-1	NA	TRBJ2-7	CASSKRTDAYEQYF	TGTGCCAGCAGTAAAAGGACAGATGCCTACGAGCAGTACTTC
NA	TRBV7-6	NA	TRBJ2-3	CASSLMSRASTDTQYF	TGTGCCAGCAGCTTAATGTCCAGGGCTTCCACAGATACGCAGTATTTT
NA	TRBV29-1	once	TRBJ1-1	CSVTGLDSSNTEAFF	TGCAGCGTGACAGGCCTGGACAGTTCGAACACTGAAGCTTTCTTT
NA	TRBV7-9	NA	TRBJ2-5	CASSLTVRAQYF	TGTGCCAGCAGCTTGACGGTCCGGGCCCAGTACTTC
TRBD1	TRBV2	few	TRBJ2-3	CASKRTGGTDTQYF	TGTGCCAGCAAAAGGACAGGGGGCACAGATACGCAGTATTTT
TRBD1	TRBV18	once	TRBJ2-5	CASSPDRGLETQYF	TGTGCCAGCTCACCGGACAGGGGGCTAGAGACCCAGTACTTC
TRBD1	TRBV28	NA	TRBJ1-5	CASSTKTGFFFCDQPQHF	TGTGCCAGCAGTACCAAGACAGGGTTCTTTTTCTGTGATCAGCCCCAGCATTTT
NA	TRBV5-1	NA	TRBJ2-3	CASRSVTGADTQYF	TGCGCCAGCAGGTCCGTAACAGGCGCAGATACGCAGTATTTT
TRBD1	TRBV5-4	NA	TRBJ1-2	CASSTRFQGANYGYTF	TGTGCCAGCAGCACGCGATTCCAGGGGGCGAACTATGGCTACACCTTC
TRBD2	TRBV5-1	once	TRBJ2-1	CASSLAVLAGAVEQFF	TGCGCCAGCAGCTTGGCCGTGCTAGCGGGAGCTGTTGAGCAGTTCTTC
NA	TRBV7-8	NA	TRBJ1-5	CASSQRTNQPQHF	TGTGCCAGCAGCCAGCGGACTAATCAGCCCCAGCATTTT
TRBD1	TRBV4-1	once	TRBJ1-2	CASSQGDRGLDYGYTF	TGCGCCAGCAGCCAGGGTGACAGGGGCCTGGACTATGGCTACACCTTC
NA	TRBV19	NA	TRBJ1-6	CASSTYLIRGYNSPLHF	TGTGCCAGTAGTACCTACCTCATACGGGGTTATAATTCACCCCTCCACTTT
NA	TRBV11-2	once	TRBJ2-2	CASSSRGNTGELFF	TGTGCCAGCAGCTCCCGAGGGAACACCGGGGAGCTGTTTTTT
NA	TRBV6-1	NA	TRBJ1-3	CASSEEVVGGNTIYF	TGTGCCAGCAGTGAAGAGGTTGTGGGCGGAAACACCATATATTTT
NA	TRBV7-9	NA	TRBJ1-2	CASSPLSYYGYTF	TGTGCCAGCAGCCCCCTGTCCTACTATGGCTACACCTTC
NA	TRBV5-1	NA	TRBJ2-7	CASSLARTYEQYF	TGCGCCAGCAGCTTGGCCCGTACCTACGAGCAGTACTTC
NA	TRBV19	NA	TRBJ2-3	CATRLDLSTDTQYF	TGTGCCACCCGACTAGACCTTAGCACAGATACGCAGTATTTT
TRBD1	TRBV18	NA	TRBJ2-5	CASSLGQGMAIQETQYF	TGTGCCAGCTCACTTGGACAGGGTATGGCTATTCAAGAGACCCAGTACTTC
NA	TRBV27	NA	TRBJ2-7	CASRTHDSYEQYF	TGTGCCAGCCGAACCCACGACAGCTACGAGCAGTACTTC
NA	TRBV11-2	NA	TRBJ2-1	CASSPMWGSTRYNEQFF	TGTGCCAGCAGCCCCATGTGGGGCTCAACGAGATACAATGAGCAGTTCTTC
NA	TRBV6-1	NA	TRBJ1-4	CASSRGTNEKLFF	TGTGCCAGCAGTCGGGGAACTAATGAAAAACTGTTTTTT
TRBD2	TRBV7-2	NA	TRBJ2-3	CASSLAGGRDTQYF	TGTGCCAGCAGCTTAGCGGGAGGGAGAGATACGCAGTATTTT
TRBD1	TRBV2	NA	TRBJ2-3	CASRLYRGASDTQYF	TGTGCCAGCAGGTTATACAGGGGGGCCTCGGATACGCAGTATTTT
NA	TRBV28	NA	TRBJ1-2	CASRNGGKDGYTF	TGTGCCAGCAGAAATGGGGGGAAGGATGGCTACACCTTC
NA	TRBV5-1	NA	TRBJ2-3	CASSLGGVNPTDTQYF	TGCGCCAGCAGCTTAGGCGGGGTAAATCCTACAGATACGCAGTATTTT
TRBD2	TRBV15	few	TRBJ2-5	CATSRATSVETQYF	TGTGCCACCAGCAGAGCCACTAGCGTGGAGACCCAGTACTTC
NA	TRBV9	NA	TRBJ2-3	CASSVVGGPKDTQYF	TGTGCCAGCAGCGTAGTGGGGGGGCCGAAAGATACGCAGTATTTT
TRBD1	TRBV5-6	NA	TRBJ1-2	CASSLGQGGYGYTF	TGTGCCAGCAGCTTGGGACAGGGTGGCTATGGCTACACCTTC
NA	TRBV28	NA	TRBJ2-5	CASSLVTAETQYF	TGTGCCAGCAGTTTGGTGACAGCAGAGACCCAGTACTTC
NA	TRBV19	once	TRBJ1-5	CASSRLGVSNQPQHF	TGTGCCAGTAGTCGGTTAGGGGTGAGCAATCAGCCCCAGCATTTT